This T cell receptor beta chain emerged from a study of T cells in Graves' hyperthyroidism and ophthalmopathy. General study findings and limits: A 13 V-J model separated ophthalmopathy from stable hyperthyroidism. The model forecast ophthalmopathy, anticipating it by a median about 6.5 months before onset.

In regard to this clonotype: Its antigen is still unknown.

TCR beta CDR3 regions were amplified from RNA transcripts. First-round RT-PCR of the TCR CDR3 relied on the HTBI primer set. TCRdb processed the multiplex PCR reads anew with MiXCR; each CDR3 protein has one entry. In the table there are about half a million distinct CDR3 sequences, 20% of which are singletons. Patients were aged 18 to 65, had disease duration under 2 months, and had newly diagnosed hyperthyroidism. Uncontrolled infection, other autoimmune disease, pregnancy or lactation disqualified patients from enrolment. V lost 2 bases and J lost 9; bases outside the gene matches: 6. The CDR3 spans 13 residues. Germline CDR1 reads MDHEN; CDR2 reads SYDVKM.

The chain is built from TRBV28 and TRBJ1-1; the match to TRBD1 covers 7 bases. This clonotype was sampled from a man in his late teens or twenties with Graves' hyperthyroidism. Sequencing used blood. The DNA for the CDR3 is TGTGCCAGCAGTTTAGGACAGGAAAATAAAGCTTTCTTT. Translated, it gives CASSLGQENKAFF.